This T cell receptor (beta chain) derives from a study of T cell changes during pregnancy in multiple sclerosis. Trimming cost V 3 bases and J 5 bases, with 13 bases left between them. The CDR3 sequence is 15 residues long. From germline, CDR1 is KGHSH and CDR2 LQKENI. Generated by immunoSEQ multiplex PCR, the TCRdb table keeps only in-frame clones and is missing some. The profile shows 30,000 to 35,000 clones, around 90% of them singletons. Sequenced here: CD4+ T cells from peripheral blood mononuclear cells, sampled in the third trimester of pregnancy. This TCR was sampled from a female donor in good health, enrolled as a control in a pregnancy study. V gene TRBV18 combines with J gene TRBJ1-4; D perhaps matches TRBD1 (5 bases). DNA for the CDR3: TGTGCCAGCTCACCGAGCGCGACAGAGAATGAAAAACTGTTTTTT. This codes for CASSPSATENEKLFF.